The 14 T cell receptor beta chains presented below share a single source sample, sequenced in a study of untreated major depressive disorder listed by TCRdb under 2018. Findings and caveats that apply to the study as a whole: In CD4+ T cells, sequencing confirmed that depressed patients used TRBV05-01 (Vbeta 5.1) more than controls did, with a one-tailed test giving p = 0.040.

The antigens of these receptors remain unknown. Libraries were prepared through the immunoSEQ multiplex PCR assay. This is the immuneACCESS table as TCRdb keeps it, with only in-frame sequences that have V and J called. A part of the clones is gone; compared with another copy, unresolved V genes explain less than half, and the rest is unexplained. The sample contains around 23,000 clones, over 80% of them found a single time. The ten largest clones add up to around 0.78% of the sample. Sequenced: CD4+ T cells from PBMCs. These TCRs come from a woman in her 30s with major depressive disorder.

V usage is TRBV9 and J usage is TRBJ2-7, with 8 bases aligning to TRBD2. This CDR3 region has 17 residues. V lost 0 bases, J lost 5 bases, and 13 bases stayed unmatched. CDR1 SGDLS and CDR2 YYNGEE come from the germline V gene. For the CDR3, the DNA is TGTGCCAGCAGCGTAGGACTAGCGATAGCGGGACGCAACGAGCAGTACTTC. Protein sequence: CASSVGLAIAGRNEQYF.

This rearrangement joins TRBV4-3 to TRBJ1-6; D may be TRBD1 (5 bases). The CDR3 is 13 amino acids. Deletions cut 3 bases from V and 11 bases from J, with 11 bases between. The germline gives CDR1 LGHNA, CDR2 YSLEER. CDR3 sequence (DNA): TGCGCCAGCAGCCAGGGGGGGGGAACACCCCTCCACTTT. Protein: CASSQGGGTPLHF.

The chain links TRBV7-8 to TRBJ2-7, with 11 bases aligning to TRBD2. The J segment lost 5 bases and the V segment lost 0 bases, leaving 12 bases of the junction unmatched. This CDR3 comprises 18 residues. Germline V gene data show CDR1 as SGHVS and CDR2 as FQNEAQ. This CDR3 is CASSLALRLAGTQNEQYF. For the CDR3, the DNA is TGTGCCAGCAGCTTAGCACTCAGACTAGCGGGGACCCAGAACGAGCAGTACTTC.

This chain links TRBV7-2 with TRBJ1-2, with D unresolved. From germline, CDR1 is SGHTA and CDR2 FQGNSA. V shed 3 bases and J shed 4 bases, with 9 bases lying between them. The CDR3 runs to 13 residues. The CDR3 here is CASSFDGPYGYTF. In DNA, the CDR3 is TGTGCCAGCAGCTTCGACGGCCCCTATGGCTACACCTTC.

This clone was recorded only once. V usage is TRBV27 and J usage is TRBJ1-3, with D perhaps matching TRBD1 (6 bases). V was shortened by 4 bases and J by 1 base, with 17 bases between the two germline ends. CDR3 length: 17 residues. CDR1 MNHEY and CDR2 SMNVEV come from the germline V gene (reference sequence). The CDR3 nucleotides read TGTGCCAGCAGTTACGGACGACAGGTTATATCTGGAAACACCATATATTTT. Translation: CASSYGRQVISGNTIYF.

The V gene is TRBV11-2, the J gene TRBJ2-7; no definite D call. The V end lost 5 bases, the J end lost 6 bases, and 17 bases lay between the germline ends. The germline V gene has CDR1 SGHAT and CDR2 FQNNGV. This CDR3 spans 14 amino acids. CDR3 nucleotides: TGTGCCAGCAGCCTATCTAATGTAGAGGCCGAGCAGTACTTC. Its translation: CASSLSNVEAEQYF.

The chain combines TRBV7-2 with TRBJ1-5, with 10 bases matching TRBD1. The CDR3 has 15 amino acids. J lost 2 bases, V lost 3 bases, and 1 base had no gene match. CDR1 is SGHTA and CDR2 is FQGNSA in the germline V gene. CDR3 nucleotide sequence: TGTGCCAGCAGCTTGACAGGGGGCGGCAATCAGCCCCAGCATTTT. Amino acid sequence: CASSLTGGGNQPQHF. Full variable domain (remainder filled in from reference TRBV7-2 and TRBJ1-5): GAGVSQSPSNKVTEKGKDVELRCDPISGHTALYWYRQSLGQGLEFLIYFQGNSAPDKSGLPSDRFSAERTGGSVSTLTIQRTQQEDSAVYLCASSLTGGGNQPQHFGDGTRLSIL.

The chain combines TRBV7-2 with TRBJ1-2, with D tentatively TRBD1 (6 bases). In germline, CDR1 is SGHTA, CDR2 FQGNSA. The V end lost 5 bases, the J end lost 4 bases, and 14 bases lay between the germline ends. The CDR3 sequence is 14 residues long. CDR3 DNA: TGTGCCAGCAGCCCACGGACAGACTTCTATGGCTACACCTTC. Its translation is CASSPRTDFYGYTF.

The chain employs TRBV28 and TRBJ2-7; 7 nucleotides align to TRBD1. In germline, CDR1 is MDHEN, CDR2 SYDVKM. After removal of 5 bases from V and 3 bases from J, the junction contained 10 bases not matched to a gene. The length of the CDR3 is 15 residues. The CDR3 DNA is TGTGCCAGCAGTCTACCCAGGGACAGAGGCTACGAGCAGTACTTC. Protein: CASSLPRDRGYEQYF. Complete variable domain (other parts from reference TRBV28 and TRBJ2-7): DVKVTQSSRYLVKRTGEKVFLECVQDMDHENMFWYRQDPGLGLRLIYFSYDVKMKEKGDIPEGYSVSREKKERFSLILESASTNQTSMYLCASSLPRDRGYEQYFGPGTRLTVT.

The rearrangement links TRBV19 to TRBJ1-2, with D possibly matching TRBD1 (6 bases). V was cut by 5 bases and J by 0 bases, with 16 bases left in between. This CDR3 region has 16 residues. CDR1 is LNHDA and CDR2 is SQIVND in the germline V gene (reference sequence). The CDR3 protein is CASSPPRQVANYGYTF. The CDR3 region has the DNA TGTGCCAGTAGTCCCCCCAGACAGGTCGCTAACTATGGCTACACCTTC.

The chain links TRBV14 to TRBJ2-5; D unresolved. This CDR3 comprises 11 residues. CDR1 and CDR2 from the germline V gene are SGHDN and FVKESK. V was clipped by 4 bases and J by 10 bases, with 10 bases between them. CDR3 in amino acids: CASSPGKVQYF. CDR3 in DNA: TGTGCCAGCAGCCCTGGTAAGGTCCAGTACTTC.

CDR3: CASSWANTGELFF. In DNA, the CDR3 is TGTGCCAGCAGTTGGGCGAACACCGGGGAGCTGTTTTTT. This chain connects TRBV27 to TRBJ2-2; D remains unclear. Germline V gene lookup returns CDR1 MNHEY and CDR2 SMNVEV (reference sequence). Trimming cost V 4 bases and J 0 bases, with 3 bases left between them. The CDR3 has 13 residues.

V and J are TRBV20-1 and TRBJ2-7; possible D gene TRBD1, 6 bases. The V end lost 6 bases, the J end lost 7 bases, and 13 bases lay between the germline ends. This CDR3 has 11 residues. Germline CDR1 and CDR2: DFQATT and SNEGSKA (reference sequence). CDR3 DNA: TGCAGTGCAAGCAGGGGCGGGGAGCAGTACTTC. It codes for CSASRGGEQYF.

V is TRBV4-3 and J is TRBJ1-6; D is unclear. CDR1 and CDR2 from the germline V gene are LGHNA and YSLEER. CDR3 length: 14 residues. V was shortened by 0 bases and J by 6 bases, with 6 bases between the two germline ends. This CDR3 reads CASSQESVNSPLHF. CDR3 nucleotide sequence: TGCGCCAGCAGCCAAGAATCAGTTAATTCACCCCTCCACTTT.